These T cell receptor beta chains were read from a single sample in a study of patients and donors after allogeneic stem cell transplantation. Each CDR3 protein is one row after TCRdb ran MiXCR on the RT-PCR reads. The sample lists fewer than 250,000 distinct CDR3 sequences; roughly an eighth were seen once. The sample consisted of blood, either unsorted or a sorted T cell fraction (not recorded which). The receptors originated from a human donor who was either an allogeneic HSCT recipient or a stem cell or donor lymphocyte infusion donor (not recorded which). It is not recorded whose cells these are; they may come from a transplant donor. Each CDR3 is given with its conserved first and last residue. A D gene is named only where the DNA matches it firmly. Size values are once, few and many counts, or a class for expanded clones, and some rows have none.

j_gene: TRBJ2-6; abundance: NA; v_gene: TRBV24-1; len: 17; d_gene: NA; CDR3nt: TGTGCCACCAGTGCTGAGGGGGGGGGCGTTGGGGCCAACGTCCTGACTTTC; CDR3aa: CATSAEGGGVGANVLTF
j_gene: TRBJ2-1; abundance: few; v_gene: TRBV29-1; len: 12; d_gene: TRBD1; CDR3nt: TGCAGCGTCTCCCCGGGACAGGGGGGGCAGTTCTTC; CDR3aa: CSVSPGQGGQFF
j_gene: TRBJ2-2; abundance: NA; v_gene: TRBV9; len: 16; d_gene: TRBD2; CDR3nt: TGTGCCAGCAGAGCGGGGGGGCAAGCGAACACCGGGGAGCTGTTTTTT; CDR3aa: CASRAGGQANTGELFF
j_gene: TRBJ1-2; abundance: many; v_gene: TRBV20-1; len: 13; d_gene: TRBD1; CDR3nt: TGCAGTGCTAGAGATCAGGGGGGGTATGGCTACACCTTC; CDR3aa: CSARDQGGYGYTF
j_gene: TRBJ1-5; abundance: many; v_gene: TRBV20-1; len: 16; d_gene: NA; CDR3nt: TGCAGTGCTAGGAAATCAGGGGCAGGTGTAACTCAGCCCCAGCATTTT; CDR3aa: CSARKSGAGVTQPQHF
j_gene: TRBJ2-3; abundance: NA; v_gene: TRBV20-1; len: 16; d_gene: NA; CDR3nt: TGCAGTGCTAGGGCGCAGCTCCCTCCCTTCGCAGATACGCAGTATTTT; CDR3aa: CSARAQLPPFADTQYF
j_gene: TRBJ1-2; abundance: few; v_gene: TRBV18; len: 13; d_gene: NA; CDR3nt: TGTGCCAGCTCACCACCATGGGACCGTGGCTACACCTTC; CDR3aa: CASSPPWDRGYTF
j_gene: TRBJ2-7; abundance: many; v_gene: TRBV7-2; len: 16; d_gene: NA; CDR3nt: TGTGCCAGCAGCTTAGTGGCCTTGAGGGTAGTCTACGAGCAGTACTTC; CDR3aa: CASSLVALRVVYEQYF
j_gene: TRBJ1-5; abundance: many; v_gene: TRBV19; len: 13; d_gene: NA; CDR3nt: TGTGCCAGTATGCAAGGACCGAATCAGCCCCAGCATTTT; CDR3aa: CASMQGPNQPQHF
j_gene: TRBJ1-3; abundance: few; v_gene: TRBV6-5; len: 14; d_gene: NA; CDR3nt: TGTGCCAGCAGTTACGGGGGAACTGGAAACACCATATATTTT; CDR3aa: CASSYGGTGNTIYF
j_gene: TRBJ2-3; abundance: NA; v_gene: TRBV5-6; len: 15; d_gene: TRBD1; CDR3nt: TGTGCCAGCAGTTCTACAGGGGTGGGACAAGATACGCAGTATTTT; CDR3aa: CASSSTGVGQDTQYF